This T cell receptor beta chain comes out of a study of cytomegalovirus exposure and HLA in healthy donors. This CDR3 has 15 residues. Unmatched junction bases numbered 8, after V lost 4 bases and J lost 4 bases. CDR1 and CDR2 (germline): SGDLS, YYNGEE. Clones were read by immunoSEQ multiplex PCR, and TCRdb kept only the in-frame ones, dropping some. The sample lists 150,000 to 250,000 clones, about three quarters occurring once. The sample was PBMCs. This TCR was recovered from a young woman in good health and CMV-seronegative. The gene calls are TRBV9 and TRBJ2-1, with 7 bases identical to TRBD2. Here the CDR3 reads CASSPGLEGYNEQFF. The DNA of the CDR3 is TGTGCCAGCAGCCCTGGACTAGAAGGGTACAATGAGCAGTTCTTC. The whole variable domain, filled in from reference TRBV9 and TRBJ2-1, reads DSGVTQTPKHLITATGQRVTLRCSPRSGDLSVYWYQQSLDQGLQFLIQYYNGEERAKGNILERFSAQQFPDLHSELNLSSLELGDSALYFCASSPGLEGYNEQFFGPGTRLTVL.